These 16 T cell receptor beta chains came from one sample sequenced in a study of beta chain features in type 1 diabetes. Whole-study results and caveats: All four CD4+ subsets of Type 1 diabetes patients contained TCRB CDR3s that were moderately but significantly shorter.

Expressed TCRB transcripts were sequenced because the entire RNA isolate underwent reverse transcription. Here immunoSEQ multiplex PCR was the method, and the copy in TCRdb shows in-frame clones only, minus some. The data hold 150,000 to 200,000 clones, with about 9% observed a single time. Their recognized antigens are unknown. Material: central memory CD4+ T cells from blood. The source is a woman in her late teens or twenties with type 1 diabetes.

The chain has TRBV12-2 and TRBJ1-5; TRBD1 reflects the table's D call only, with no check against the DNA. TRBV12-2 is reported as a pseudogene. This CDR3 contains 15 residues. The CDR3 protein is CASRPRDSSNQPQHF. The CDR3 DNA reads TGTGCAAGTCGCCCCAGGGACAGCAGCAATCAGCCCCAGCATTTT.

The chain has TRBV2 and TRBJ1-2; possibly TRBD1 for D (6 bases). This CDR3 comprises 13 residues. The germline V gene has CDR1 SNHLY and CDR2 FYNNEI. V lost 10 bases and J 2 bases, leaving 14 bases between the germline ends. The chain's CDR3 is CATRQARNYGYTF. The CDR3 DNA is TGTGCCACTAGACAGGCTAGGAACTATGGCTACACCTTC.

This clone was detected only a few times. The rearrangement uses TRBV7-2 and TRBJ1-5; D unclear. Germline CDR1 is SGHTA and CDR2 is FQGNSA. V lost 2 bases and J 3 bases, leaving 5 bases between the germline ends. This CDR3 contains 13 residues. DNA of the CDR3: TGTGCCAGCAGCTTATCAGACAATCAGCCCCAGCATTTT. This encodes CASSLSDNQPQHF. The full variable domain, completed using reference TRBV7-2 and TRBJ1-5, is GAGVSQSPSNKVTEKGKDVELRCDPISGHTALYWYRQSLGQGLEFLIYFQGNSAPDKSGLPSDRFSAERTGGSVSTLTIQRTQQEDSAVYLCASSLSDNQPQHFGDGTRLSIL.

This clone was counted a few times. The CDR3, as DNA: TGTGCCACGGGATGGACTAGCGGGGGAACGCAGTATTTT. It encodes CATGWTSGGTQYF. The chain recombines TRBV15 with TRBJ2-3; 13 bases fit TRBD2. CDR1 LNHNV and CDR2 YYDKDF come from the germline V gene (reference sequence). J gave up 9 bases and V 9 bases, and 6 bases lay outside the gene matches. CDR3 length: 13 residues.

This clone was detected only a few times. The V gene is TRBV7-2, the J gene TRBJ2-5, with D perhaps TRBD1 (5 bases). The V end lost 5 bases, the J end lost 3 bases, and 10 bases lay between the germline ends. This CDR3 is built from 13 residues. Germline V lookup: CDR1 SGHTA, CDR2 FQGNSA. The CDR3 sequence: CASSGNRKETQYF. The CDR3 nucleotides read TGTGCCAGCAGCGGGAACAGGAAAGAGACCCAGTACTTC.

The CDR3 nucleotides read TGTGCCAGCAGTTCGACTAGCGGGAGTTCCTACGAGCAGTACTTC. The encoded protein is CASSSTSGSSYEQYF. The V gene is TRBV6-6, the J gene TRBJ2-7, with 12 positions matching TRBD2. Per germline, CDR1 MNHNY and CDR2 SVGAGI (reference sequence). V dropped 4 bases and J dropped 1; count of bases not matched to a gene: 2. The CDR3 length is 15 residues.

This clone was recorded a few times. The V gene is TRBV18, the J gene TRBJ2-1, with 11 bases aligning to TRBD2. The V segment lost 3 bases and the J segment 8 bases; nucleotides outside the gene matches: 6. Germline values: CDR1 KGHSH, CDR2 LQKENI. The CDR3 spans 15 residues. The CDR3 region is CASSPGTSGFHEQFF. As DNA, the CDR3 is TGTGCCAGCTCACCTGGGACTAGCGGATTCCATGAGCAGTTCTTC.

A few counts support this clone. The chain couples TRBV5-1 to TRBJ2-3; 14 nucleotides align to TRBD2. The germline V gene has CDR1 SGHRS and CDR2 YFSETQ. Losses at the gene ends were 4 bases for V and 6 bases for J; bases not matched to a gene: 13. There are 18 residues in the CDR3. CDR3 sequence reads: CASSTGTSGSPVRDTQYF. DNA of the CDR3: TGCGCCAGCAGCACCGGGACTAGCGGGAGCCCGGTCCGGGATACGCAGTATTTT.

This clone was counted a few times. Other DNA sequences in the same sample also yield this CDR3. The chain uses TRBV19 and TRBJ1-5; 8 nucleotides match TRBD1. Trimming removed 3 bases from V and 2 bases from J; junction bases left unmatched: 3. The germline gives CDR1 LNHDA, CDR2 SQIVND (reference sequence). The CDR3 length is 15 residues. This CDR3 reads CASSIDRGGNQPQHF. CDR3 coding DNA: TGTGCCAGTAGTATTGACAGGGGAGGCAATCAGCCCCAGCATTTT.

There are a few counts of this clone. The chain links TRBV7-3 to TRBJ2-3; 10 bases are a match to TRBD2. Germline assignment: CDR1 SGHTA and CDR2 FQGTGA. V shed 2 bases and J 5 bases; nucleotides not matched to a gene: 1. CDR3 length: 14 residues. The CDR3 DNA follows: TGTGCCAGCAGCTTACGACTAGCGGGAGATACGCAGTATTTT. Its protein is CASSLRLAGDTQYF.

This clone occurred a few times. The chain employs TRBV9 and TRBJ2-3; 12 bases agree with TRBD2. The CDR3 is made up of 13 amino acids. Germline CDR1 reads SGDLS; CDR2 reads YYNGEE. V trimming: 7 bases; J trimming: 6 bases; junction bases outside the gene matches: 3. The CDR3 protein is CASLAGGSDTQYF. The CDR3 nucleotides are TGTGCCAGCCTAGCGGGAGGGTCGGATACGCAGTATTTT.

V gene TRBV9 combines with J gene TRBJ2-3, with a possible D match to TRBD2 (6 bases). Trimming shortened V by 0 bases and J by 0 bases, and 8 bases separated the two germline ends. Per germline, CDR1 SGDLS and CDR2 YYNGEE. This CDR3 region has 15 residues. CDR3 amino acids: CASSVVAGSTDTQYF. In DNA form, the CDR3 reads TGTGCCAGCAGCGTAGTGGCGGGAAGCACAGATACGCAGTATTTT.

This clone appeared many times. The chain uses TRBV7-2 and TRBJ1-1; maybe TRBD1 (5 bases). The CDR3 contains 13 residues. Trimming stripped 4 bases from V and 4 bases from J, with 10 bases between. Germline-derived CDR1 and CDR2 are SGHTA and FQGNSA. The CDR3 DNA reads TGTGCCAGCAGCTCAGGGAGGCGCACTGAAGCTTTCTTT. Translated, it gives CASSSGRRTEAFF.

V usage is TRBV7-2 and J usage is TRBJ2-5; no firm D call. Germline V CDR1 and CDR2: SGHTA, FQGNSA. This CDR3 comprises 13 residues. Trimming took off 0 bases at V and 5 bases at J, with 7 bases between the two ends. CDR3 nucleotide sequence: TGTGCCAGCAGCTTAGCTTTACTGGAGACCCAGTACTTC. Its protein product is CASSLALLETQYF. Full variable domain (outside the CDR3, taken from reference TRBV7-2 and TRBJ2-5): GAGVSQSPSNKVTEKGKDVELRCDPISGHTALYWYRQSLGQGLEFLIYFQGNSAPDKSGLPSDRFSAERTGGSVSTLTIQRTQQEDSAVYLCASSLALLETQYFGPGTRLLVL.

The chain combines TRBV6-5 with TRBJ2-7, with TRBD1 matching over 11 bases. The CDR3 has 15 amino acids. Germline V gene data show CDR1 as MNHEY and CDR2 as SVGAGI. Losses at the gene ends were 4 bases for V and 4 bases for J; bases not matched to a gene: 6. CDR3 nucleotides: TGTGCCAGCAGTTCCTCGGACAGGGGGCTGTACGAGCAGTACTTC. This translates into CASSSSDRGLYEQYF.

The CDR3 reads CAIMTVNEQFF. The DNA of the CDR3 is TGTGCCATCATGACTGTCAATGAGCAGTTCTTC. This sequence joins TRBV10-3 and TRBJ2-1, with unresolved D. V lost 7 bases and J 6 bases, leaving 7 bases between the germline ends. Per germline, CDR1 ENHRY and CDR2 SYGVKD. CDR3 length: 11 amino acids.